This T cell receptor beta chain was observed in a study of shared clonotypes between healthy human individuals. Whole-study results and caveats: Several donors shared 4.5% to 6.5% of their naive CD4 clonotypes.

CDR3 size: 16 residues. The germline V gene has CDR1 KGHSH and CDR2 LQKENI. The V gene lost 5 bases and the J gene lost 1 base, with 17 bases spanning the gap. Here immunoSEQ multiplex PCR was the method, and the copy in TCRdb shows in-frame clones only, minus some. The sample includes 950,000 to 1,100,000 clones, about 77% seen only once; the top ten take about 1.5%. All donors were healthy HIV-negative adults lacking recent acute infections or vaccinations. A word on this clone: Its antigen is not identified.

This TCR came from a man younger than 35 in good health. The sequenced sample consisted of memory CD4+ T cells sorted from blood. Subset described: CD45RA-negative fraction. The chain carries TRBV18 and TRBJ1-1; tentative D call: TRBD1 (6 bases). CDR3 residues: CASSASSGAGNTEAFF. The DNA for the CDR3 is TGTGCCAGCTCAGCATCTTCAGGGGCGGGGAACACTGAAGCTTTCTTT.